A single sample is the source of the 3 T cell receptor beta chains below, sequenced in a study of blood T cell repertoires in COVID-19. Only in-frame clones appear in the TCRdb table, and some are missing; sequencing was by immunoSEQ multiplex PCR. The sample contains just under 65,000 clones, around three quarters of which appear only once. The sample was peripheral blood. Every receptor here comes from a human donor in a cohort sampled during active COVID-19.

This chain's CDR3 is CASSQLSGGAETQYF. CDR3 DNA sequence: TGTGCCAGCAGCCAGCTTAGCGGGGGGGCGGAGACCCAGTACTTC. The V gene is TRBV3-1 (or the pseudogene TRBV3-2), the J gene TRBJ2-5; 11 positions agree with TRBD2. The V gene end was trimmed by 3 bases and the J gene end by 5 bases; junction bases not matched to a gene: 5. CDR1 and CDR2 (germline): LGHDT, YNNKEL (reference sequence). The CDR3 is 15 amino acids.

On this clone: The germline gene is not matched at one end of the junction; a read error may be the cause. The chain uses TRBV6-1 and TRBJ2-3; D perhaps matches TRBD1 (5 bases). The CDR3 totals 15 residues. CDR1 MNHNS and CDR2 SASEGT come from the germline V gene. CDR3 amino acids: CASTEGQGPADTQYF. As DNA, the CDR3 is TGTGCCAGCACTGAAGGACAAGGCCCGGCAGATACGCAGTATTTT.

The V call is TRBV3-1 (or the pseudogene TRBV3-2), the J call TRBJ2-7; a weak D match, TRBD2 (7 bases). This CDR3 is built from 15 residues. Germline loops: CDR1 LGHDT, CDR2 YNNKEL (reference sequence). V gave up 4 bases and J gave up 6 bases, with 19 bases separating them. The CDR3 here is CASSPVGGGRSEQYF. For the CDR3, the DNA is TGTGCCAGCAGCCCCGTGGGGGGGGGCCGTTCCGAGCAGTACTTC.